This T cell receptor (beta chain) was documented in a study of neurological immune-mediated disorders. With respect to this clonotype: Its antigen is currently unknown.

With 10-nucleotide random UMIs included, cDNA was synthesized by 5'RACE. TCRdb called the 5' RACE reads again in MiXCR, with one record for every CDR3 protein. The profile covers about 120,000 distinct CDR3 sequences, with more than 2.5% appearing a single time and 1% to 1.5% taken by the ten largest. Germline CDR1 and CDR2: DFQATT and SNEGSKA (reference sequence). Trimming left V 5 bases short and J 4 bases short, with 18 bases between. This CDR3 region has 15 residues. The unsorted libraries originated from 2 million PBMCs that had been stored at -80 C. Study-level findings and limits: No CDR3 amino acid sequences were shared by expanded clones across subjects, suggesting private repertoires in all groups. Neither clinical nor MRI features were found to be associated with the multiple sclerosis repertoire cluster.

Sequenced sample: PBMCs. The chain employs TRBV20-1 and TRBJ1-5; no firm D call. The TCR was taken from a woman aged 25 to 39 with multiple sclerosis. The CDR3 DNA sequence: TGCAGTGCTGCCAGCCGACGGTATGCAAATCAGCCCCAGCATTTT. It translates to CSAASRRYANQPQHF.